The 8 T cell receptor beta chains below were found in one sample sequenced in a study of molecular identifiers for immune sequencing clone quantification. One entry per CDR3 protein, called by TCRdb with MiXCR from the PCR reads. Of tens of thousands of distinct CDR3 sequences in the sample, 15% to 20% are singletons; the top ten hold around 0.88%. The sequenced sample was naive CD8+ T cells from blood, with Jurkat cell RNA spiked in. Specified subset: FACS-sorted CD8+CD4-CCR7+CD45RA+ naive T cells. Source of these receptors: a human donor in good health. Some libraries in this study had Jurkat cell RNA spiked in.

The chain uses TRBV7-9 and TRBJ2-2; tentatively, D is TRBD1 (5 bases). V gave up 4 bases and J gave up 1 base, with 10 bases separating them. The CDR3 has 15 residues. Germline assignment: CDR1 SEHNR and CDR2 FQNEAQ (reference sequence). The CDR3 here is CASSSPGQNTGELFF. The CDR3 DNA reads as TGTGCCAGCAGCTCACCCGGACAGAACACCGGGGAGCTGTTTTTT.

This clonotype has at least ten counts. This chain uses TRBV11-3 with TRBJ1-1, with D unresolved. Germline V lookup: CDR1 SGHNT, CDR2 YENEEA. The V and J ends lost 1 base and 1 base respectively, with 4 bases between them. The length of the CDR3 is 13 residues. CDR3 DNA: TGTGCCAGCAGCTTAGTCAAGAACACTGAAGCTTTCTTT. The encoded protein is CASSLVKNTEAFF.

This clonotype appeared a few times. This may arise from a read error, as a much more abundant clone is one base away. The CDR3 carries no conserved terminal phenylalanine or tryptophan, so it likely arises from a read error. The DNA for the CDR3 is TGCGCCAGCAGCCAAGTCGCAGGGGAAAAACTGTTTCTT. Its translation is CASSQVAGEKLFL. The chain recombines TRBV4-3 with TRBJ1-4; D is perhaps TRBD1 (5 bases). The CDR3 spans 13 residues. Germline CDR1 and CDR2: LGHNA and YSLEER. The ends were cut back, 1 base at V and 8 bases at J, with 8 bases in the middle.

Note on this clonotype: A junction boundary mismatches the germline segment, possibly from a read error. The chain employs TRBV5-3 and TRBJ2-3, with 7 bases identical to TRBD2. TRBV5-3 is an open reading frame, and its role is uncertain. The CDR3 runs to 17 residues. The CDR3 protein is CASSFEWSGGSTDTQYF. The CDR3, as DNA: TGTGCCAGCAGCTTCGAGTGGTCGGGAGGCTCCACAGATACGCAGTATTTT.

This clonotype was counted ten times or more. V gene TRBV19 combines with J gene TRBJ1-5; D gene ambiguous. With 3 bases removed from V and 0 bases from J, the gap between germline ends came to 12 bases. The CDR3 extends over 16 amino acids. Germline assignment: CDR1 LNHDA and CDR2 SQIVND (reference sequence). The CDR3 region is CASSMRDRHSNQPQHF. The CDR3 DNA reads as TGTGCCAGTAGTATGAGGGATAGGCATAGCAATCAGCCCCAGCATTTT.

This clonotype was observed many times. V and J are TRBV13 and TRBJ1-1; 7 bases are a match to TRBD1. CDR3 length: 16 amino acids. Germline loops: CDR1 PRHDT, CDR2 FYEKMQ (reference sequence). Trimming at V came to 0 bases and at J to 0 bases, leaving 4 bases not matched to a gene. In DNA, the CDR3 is TGTGCCAGCAGCTTAGGGGGGGGACAGATGAACACTGAAGCTTTCTTT. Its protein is CASSLGGGQMNTEAFF.

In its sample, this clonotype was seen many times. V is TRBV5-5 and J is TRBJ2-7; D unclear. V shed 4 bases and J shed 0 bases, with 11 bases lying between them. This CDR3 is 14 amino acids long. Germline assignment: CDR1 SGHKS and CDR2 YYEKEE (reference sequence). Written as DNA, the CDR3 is TGTGCCAGCAGCATTAGCTCGAGCTCCTACGAGCAGTACTTC. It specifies CASSISSSSYEQYF.

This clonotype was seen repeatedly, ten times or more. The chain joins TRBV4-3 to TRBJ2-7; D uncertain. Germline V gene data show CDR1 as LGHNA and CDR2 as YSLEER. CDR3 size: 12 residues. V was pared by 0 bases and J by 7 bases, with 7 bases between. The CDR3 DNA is TGCGCCAGCAGCCAAGATTGGGGAGAGCAGTACTTC. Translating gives CASSQDWGEQYF.